This TCR beta chain stems from a study of shared clonotypes between healthy human individuals (TCRdb year 2020). Regarding the research as a whole: Three men and a couple of women, aged 18 to 49 years, made up the cohort. For each donor, CD4 naive and CD4 memory were each given three plates, CD8 naive was given two plates, and CD8 memory was given one plate. Blood TCR repertoires of about 5 healthy adults were deeply sequenced to estimate repertoire size and the extent of clonotype sharing between individuals. To increase sequencing depth and limit assay-specific biases, TCR repertoire library preparation and sequencing were carried out by different laboratories using diverse techniques. Per donor, leukapheresis produced somewhere between about 0.9 and 9.5 billion PBMCs. What the study reported, not specific to this receptor: When several donors were compared, the shared fraction of clonotypes was around 5.1% for naive CD4, approximately 3.5% for naive CD8, more than 2% for memory CD4, and 0.4% for memory CD8. Even with the large sequencing depth, rarefaction of the sorted-subset datasets indicated that sequencing was incomplete. Sampling was restricted to blood, and TCR repertoires in tissues likely differ from the TCR repertoires found in blood. Because the study included only a small number of donors, the genetic and exposure-history diversity represented was limited. Compared with non-shared clonotypes, clonotypes shared by all four sorted-subset donors had higher generation probabilities. Estimated clonotype richness was generally larger for naive than for memory subsets. Based on pairwise subsampling, the degree of clonotype sharing among donors was expected to be affected by sequencing depth.

For this clone: The antigen it recognizes is unknown. No much larger clone is present one base from it, and per-base qualities are unavailable.

Using the deep immunoSEQ assay, multiplex PCR amplified TCR CDR3 regions from genomic DNA. Genomic DNA extracted from each cell subset was distributed evenly over all wells of several immunoSEQ 96-well plates, and each plate served as one replicate. For sorted subsets, roughly 200 ng of genomic DNA, equivalent to some 33,000 T cell genomes, went into each replicate PCR. Purified libraries were measured with a Qubit 3.0 fluorometer, size-checked on a Bioanalyzer 2100, and measured again with the KAPA Library Quantification kit. Every immunoSEQ 96-well plate was sequenced on a separate single-read 150-cycle Illumina NextSeq 550 flow cell. The original pipeline was this. The immunoSEQ output contained only junctional sequences without quality scores, so filtering could not match that applied to full-length reads. To assign V/J genes and CDR3, sequences were annotated using PyIR, a Python wrapper for IgBLAST v1.9, with IMGT germline references. Reads with weak V/J assignments (E-value above 1e-6), missing CDR3, stop codons, out-of-frame junctions, or ambiguous translated residues were removed. V3J clonotypes were defined by identical inferred V gene, J gene, and CDR3 amino acid sequence. Percentage overlap between repertoires was computed as shared unique clonotypes divided by the size of the smaller repertoire. Three approaches were used to assess repertoire richness: RTK rarefaction, the Chao1 estimator, and Recon v2.1 estimates of unobserved clonotypes. Generation probabilities for all TCRbeta clonotypes obtained by the gDNA method from several donors were computed using OLGA. TCRdb mirrors the immuneACCESS table, restricted to in-frame sequences. Some clones are absent from its copies; in checked studies, under half trace to an unresolved V gene, and the reason for the others is unknown. The V and J calls and clone size are taken from that table; D and trimming were inferred from the DNA. This sample lists 650,000 to 700,000 clones; less than 95% were detected once. Of the sample, about 34% is held by the ten largest clones.

The donors were healthy, HIV-negative adults who had no recently reported acute infections or vaccinations. Only Caucasian adults living in Nashville, Tennessee, USA were represented among the donors. The CD8 memory samples were a combination of magnetically selected CD45RO+ cells and CCR7-negative CD45RA+ effector memory (TemRA) cells. After blood collection by leukapheresis, PBMCs were isolated using Ficoll-Histopaque density gradient centrifugation and then cryopreserved in the vapor phase of liquid nitrogen. Purity and quantity of every magnetically sorted T cell population were checked by analytical flow cytometry. Genomic DNA was isolated from each sorted fraction and quantified by UV absorbance on a Nanodrop 2000c. CDR1 and CDR2 were assigned from the germline V gene (reference sequence) as LNHDA and SQIVND. The junction shows trimming of 1 base on V and 10 bases on J, plus 19 bases between the germline ends. The CDR3, cysteine through phenylalanine, is 15 amino acids long. Only CDR3 DNA remains: 45 bases, in frame from the first base.

The source of this sequence is a man between 18 and 35 years old in good health. Some clones in this sample may be carry-over from other donors' samples. Input material: memory CD8+ T cells from PBMCs. The cell subset or site label corresponds to: CD45RO+ cells pooled with CCR7-negative TemRA cells. This receptor chain uses TRBV19 and TRBJ1-2, with no reliable assignment of the D segment. The CDR3: CASSIVPSSVLYYTF. The nucleotides are TGTGCCAGTAGTATAGTACCCTCGTCTGTATTATACTACACCTTC. Outside the CDR3, residues come from the reference TRBV19 and TRBJ1-2 proteins, so the full variable domain is: DGGITQSPKYLFRKEGQNVTLSCEQNLNHDAMYWYRQDPGQGLRLIYYSQIVNDFQKGDIAEGYSVSREKKESFPLTVTSAQKNPTAFYLCASSIVPSSVLYYTFGSGTRLTVV.